These 21 T cell receptor delta chains came from one sample sequenced in a study of gamma-delta T cells after stem cell transplantation. TCRdb ran CATT on the RT-PCR reads. Altogether over a thousand delta-chain clones are present, 3% to 3.5% being singletons, with the ten largest covering roughly 30%. The sample comprised gamma-delta T cells. The source is a human donor. It is not recorded whose cells these are; they may come from a transplant donor.

With regard to this clone: Other DNA sequences in this sample translate to the same CDR3. The V and J genes are TRDV2 and TRDJ1; 7 bases fit TRDD3. The V gene's germline CDR1 is GEAIGNYY and CDR2 EKD. The CDR3 is 16 amino acids. The V and J ends lost 0 bases and 0 bases, in that order; junction bases with no gene match: 6. CDR3 in DNA: TGTGCCTGTGACACCGCTGGGGGCCCTTACACCGATAAACTCATCTTT. Protein product: CACDTAGGPYTDKLIF.

With regard to this clone: The protein in TCRdb stems from a much larger clone and differs at residue 6 from this DNA's translation, likely a read error; here the protein is translated from the DNA. The J gene is TRDJ3, the V gene TRDV2; 7 bases agree with TRDD3. V trimming: 0 bases; J trimming: 0 bases; junction bases outside the gene matches: 4. This CDR3 region has 18 residues. CDR1 and CDR2 from the germline V gene are GEAIGNYY and EKD. CDR3 in DNA: TGTGCCTGTGACACCACTGGGGCAAGCTCCTGGGACACCCGACAGATGTTTTTC. It is translated as CACDTTGASSWDTRQMFF.

A note on this clone: The TCRdb record carries a much larger clone's protein, which differs from this DNA's translation at residue 6; a read error is the likely cause, and the protein listed here is the DNA translation. The chain uses TRDV2 and TRDJ1, with TRDD3 matching over 9 bases. Germline V gene lookup returns CDR1 GEAIGNYY and CDR2 EKD. This CDR3 spans 15 amino acids. With V trimmed by 0 bases and J by 4 bases, 5 bases remained unmatched. The DNA for the CDR3 is TGTGCCTGTGACACCATGGGGGATAGGGGCGATAAACTCATCTTT. Translated, it gives CACDTMGDRGDKLIF.

Regarding this clone: TCRdb shows a much larger clone's protein in place of this DNA's translation, and the two differ at residue 12, likely through a read error; the protein shown is translated from the DNA. This chain connects TRDV2 to TRDJ1; D perhaps matches TRDD3 (6 bases). There are 14 residues in the CDR3. Germline V CDR1 and CDR2: GEAIGNYY, EKD. The CDR3 sequence is CACDPLGHTDKPIF. The CDR3 nucleotides read TGCGCCTGTGACCCTCTGGGGCACACCGATAAACCCATCTTT.

This clone was counted only a few times. The protein held in TCRdb is that of a much larger clone and does not match this DNA's translation at residue 3, likely because of a read error; the protein shown is translated from the DNA. CDR3 amino acids: CAYDAVLGDTNTDKLIF. In DNA form, the CDR3 reads TGTGCCTATGACGCCGTACTGGGGGATACAAACACCGATAAACTCATCTTT. The rearrangement joins TRDV2 to TRDJ1; 12 bases are shared with TRDD3. The CDR3 contains 17 residues. Germline V lookup: CDR1 GEAIGNYY, CDR2 EKD.

This clone has more than one count but fewer than ten. This DNA translates differently at residue 13 from the TCRdb protein, which is that of a much larger clone; a read error is likely, and the protein shown is the DNA's own translation. The rearrangement uses TRDV2 and TRDJ1; TRDD3 matches at 8 bases. Germline loops: CDR1 GEAIGNYY, CDR2 EKD. V was clipped by 4 bases and J by 9 bases; unmatched bases: 27. The CDR3 consists of 19 residues. CDR3 region: CACDKAFGPGLTVGYELIF. CDR3 DNA sequence: TGTGCCTGTGATAAGGCCTTCGGACCGGGGCTTACTGTGGGATACGAACTCATCTTT.

In this sample, this clone turned up a few times. The translation of this DNA and the TCRdb protein of a much larger clone differ at residue 11, probably owing to a read error; the protein shown here is translated from the DNA. The V call is TRDV2, the J call TRDJ3, with 8 bases aligning to TRDD3. Germline-derived CDR1 and CDR2 are GEAIGNYY and EKD. Trimming at V came to 2 bases and at J to 3 bases, leaving 11 bases not matched to a gene. The CDR3 is made up of 19 amino acids. CDR3 coding DNA: TGTGCCTGTGACAGCGCTACCGACTGGGGGGACTGGGACACCCGACAGATGTTTTTC. As protein: CACDSATDWGDWDTRQMFF.

Comments on this clone: The protein in TCRdb stems from a much larger clone and differs at residue 3 from this DNA's translation, likely a read error; here the protein is translated from the DNA. Here the CDR3 DNA reads TGTGCCCGTGACTACACTGGGGTTACCGATAAACTCATCTTT. Amino acids: CARDYTGVTDKLIF. This chain uses TRDV2 with TRDJ1; TRDD3 matches 7 bases. The CDR3 is made up of 14 amino acids. Germline V lookup: CDR1 GEAIGNYY, CDR2 EKD.

This clone is labeled medium-sized. This is likely an artifact of a read error, given a far larger clone one base away. The chain joins TRDV2 to TRDJ1; TRDD3 is a possible D gene (5 bases). Germline V CDR1 and CDR2: GEAIGNYY, EKD. The CDR3 spans 14 residues. Here the CDR3 reads CARDTLENTDKLIF. In DNA form, the CDR3 reads TGTGCCCGTGACACACTGGAAAATACCGATAAACTCATCTTT.

A note on this clone: The amino acid sequence in TCRdb belongs to a much larger clone and departs from this DNA's translation at residue 10, likely a sequencing read error; the sequence shown is translated from the DNA. The chain combines TRDV2 with TRDJ1; 7 positions agree with TRDD3. The CDR3 spans 15 residues. V trimming: 1 base; J trimming: 4 bases; junction bases outside the gene matches: 8. The germline CDR1 and CDR2 sequences are GEAIGNYY and EKD. DNA of the CDR3: TGTGCCTGTGACACAATAGGGGATAGGCACGATAAACTCATCTTT. It translates to CACDTIGDRHDKLIF.

With respect to this clone: Since a far larger clone is one base different, this is likely a read error. The CDR3 DNA sequence: TGTGCCTGTGACACCGTCGGCGGTCTGGGTACCGTGTCGTCTGGGGGACCGTACACCGGTAAACTCATCTTT. Translating gives CACDTVGGLGTVSSGGPYTGKLIF. The chain links TRDV2 to TRDJ1, with 8 bases matching TRDD3. The CDR3 runs 24 residues. CDR1 and CDR2 (germline): GEAIGNYY, EKD.

As regards this clone: TCRdb's protein for this DNA is that of a much larger clone and differs from the translation at residue 12, likely a read error; the protein shown is the DNA translation. The rearrangement links TRDV2 to TRDJ1; 9 bases fit TRDD3. The CDR3 spans 16 residues. Germline CDR1 GEAIGNYY, CDR2 EKD. For the CDR3, the DNA is TGTGCCTGTGACTTACTACTGGGGGACGACACCTATAAACTCATCTTT. Translation: CACDLLLGDDTYKLIF.

Only a few counts were recorded for this clone. TCRdb records a much larger clone's protein for this DNA, with a difference at residue 10 that likely arises from a read error; the protein given is the translation of the DNA. This chain joins TRDV2 and TRDJ3; TRDD3 might be the D (6 bases). Germline CDR1 and CDR2: GEAIGNYY and EKD. V was pared by 1 base and J by 2 bases, with 14 bases between. The CDR3 runs 18 residues. CDR3 in DNA: TGTGCCTGTGACACTGTGAGGGGGAAGGCCTGGGACACCCGACAGATGTTTTTC. Its translation is CACDTVRGKAWDTRQMFF.

This clone was seen only a few times. A far larger clone is a single base away, which makes a read error likely. The sample carries other DNA sequences with the same CDR3. The gene calls are TRDV2 and TRDJ1, with 13 positions matching TRDD3. After removal of 7 bases from V and 0 bases from J, the junction contained 7 bases not matched to a gene. The CDR3 is 16 amino acids. The germline CDR1 and CDR2 sequences are GEAIGNYY and EKD. CDR3 protein: CACDQLGDTDTDKLIF. CDR3 DNA sequence: TGTGCCTGCGACCAACTGGGGGATACGGACACCGATAAACTCATCTTT.

On this clone itself: The likely explanation is a read error, given a far larger clone one base away. Additional DNA sequences in this sample encode the identical CDR3. This rearrangement joins TRDV2 to TRDJ1, with 7 bases identical to TRDD3. With V trimmed by 0 bases and J by 5 bases, 8 bases remained unmatched. CDR1 and CDR2 (germline): GEAIGNYY, EKD. The CDR3 is 15 amino acids. The CDR3 region has the DNA TGTGCCTGTGACACCCTGCTGGGGGGGTCGGATAAACTCATCTTT. Translation gives CACDTLLGGSDKLIF.

Comments on this clone: This sequence is one base from a far larger clone and is likely a read error. Other nucleotide sequences in the sample specify the same CDR3. The V gene is TRDV2, the J gene TRDJ1, with TRDD3 matching over 10 bases. The CDR3 covers 14 residues. The trim removed 7 bases at V and 4 bases at J, leaving 8 bases unmatched. CDR1 and CDR2 from the germline V gene are GEAIGNYY and EKD. The CDR3 region has the DNA TGTGCCTGCGACTCACTGGGGGATTACGATAAACTCATCTTT. Translation gives CACDSLGDYDKLIF.

Concerning this clone: The protein held in TCRdb is that of a much larger clone and does not match this DNA's translation at residue 11, likely because of a read error; the protein shown is translated from the DNA. The chain joins TRDV2 to TRDJ1, with 9 bases identical to TRDD3. The ends lost 6 bases at V and 4 bases at J; junction bases unmatched: 14. The CDR3 has 16 residues. Germline V gene lookup returns CDR1 GEAIGNYY and CDR2 EKD. For the CDR3, the DNA is TGTGCCTGTTTACCACTGGGGGAAGCGAACAACGATAAACTCATCTTT. It specifies CACLPLGEANNDKLIF.

This clone has a handful of counts. Since a far larger clone is one base different, this is likely a read error. The V gene is TRDV2, the J gene TRDJ1; 12 bases align to TRDD3. This CDR3 comprises 17 residues. J was trimmed by 0 bases and V by 0 bases; bases with no gene match: 4. Germline assignment: CDR1 GEAIGNYY and CDR2 EKD. The CDR3 loop reads CACDTVLGDTNTDKLIF. The DNA of the CDR3 is TGTGCCTGTGACACCGTACTGGGGGATACAAACACCGATAAACTCATCTTT.

This clone was picked up a small number of times. A far larger clone is a single base away, which makes a read error likely. The sample carries other DNA sequences with the same CDR3. The V and J genes are TRDV2 and TRDJ1; 13 nucleotides line up with TRDD3. Per germline, CDR1 GEAIGNYY and CDR2 EKD. The CDR3 extends over 17 amino acids. The CDR3 DNA follows: TGTGCCTGTGACAACATACTGGGGGATACGGGTGTCGATAAGCTCATCTTT. It is translated as CACDNILGDTGVDKLIF.

Only a few counts were recorded for this clone. Since a far larger clone is one base different, this is likely a read error. At the DNA level, this CDR3 is encoded by other sequences in the same sample as well. J is TRDJ1 and V is TRDV2; TRDD3 agrees at 10 bases. The CDR3 is made up of 19 amino acids. V was clipped by 7 bases and J by 1 base; unmatched bases: 20. Germline V gene lookup returns CDR1 GEAIGNYY and CDR2 EKD. The CDR3 sequence is CACETLGELGDRVTDKLIF. For the CDR3, the DNA is TGTGCCTGCGAGACCCTTGGGGAGCTGGGGGATAGGGTCACCGATAAACTCATCTTT.

This clone was observed a handful of times. A far larger clone is just one base off, so this is likely a read error. This CDR3 is also generated by other DNA sequences in the sample. The rearrangement uses TRDV2 and TRDJ3, with TRDD3 matching over 7 bases. The CDR3 covers 17 residues. With V trimmed by 5 bases and J by 1 base, 7 bases remained unmatched. Germline CDR1 reads GEAIGNYY; CDR2 reads EKD. The DNA of the CDR3 is TGTGCCTGTGCGCCGGCTGGGGGTTCCTGGGACACCCGACAGATGTTTTTC. Amino acid sequence: CACAPAGGSWDTRQMFF.